Included here is one T cell receptor (beta chain) sequence, with context. This sample stems from a study of control samples from healthy donors and cancer patients. The CDR3 has 19 amino acids. Profiled with immunoSEQ multiplex PCR; TCRdb holds only in-frame clones, not every one. Here the sample spans about 71,000 clones, nearly 90% being singletons. Sequences were obtained from PBMCs. The receptor comes from a man in his 60s with lung cancer. The chain couples TRBV21-1 to TRBJ2-7; the table's D gene call, TRBD2, was not cross checked with the DNA. TRBV21-1 is a pseudogene locus. The CDR3 here is CASSKDGGGNEGLTYEQYV. Here the CDR3 DNA reads TGTGCCAGCAGCAAAGATGGCGGAGGGAATGAAGGGTTAACCTACGAGCAGTACGTC.